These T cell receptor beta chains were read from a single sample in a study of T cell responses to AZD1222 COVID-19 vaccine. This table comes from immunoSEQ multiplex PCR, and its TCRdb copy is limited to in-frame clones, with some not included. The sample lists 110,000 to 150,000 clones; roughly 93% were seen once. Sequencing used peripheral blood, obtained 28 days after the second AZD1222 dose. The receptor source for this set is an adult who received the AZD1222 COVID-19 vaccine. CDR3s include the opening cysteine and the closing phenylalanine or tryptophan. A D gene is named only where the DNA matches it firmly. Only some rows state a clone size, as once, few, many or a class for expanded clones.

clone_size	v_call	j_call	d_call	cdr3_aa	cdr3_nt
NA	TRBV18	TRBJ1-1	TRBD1	CASSPDRGHLPEAFF	TGTGCCAGCTCACCAGACAGGGGCCACCTCCCTGAAGCTTTCTTT
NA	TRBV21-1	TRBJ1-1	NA	CASRTTRVQAANTEAFF	TGTGCCAGCAGGACCACGCGGGTACAGGCGGCGAACACTGAAGCTTTCTTT
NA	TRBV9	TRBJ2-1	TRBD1	CASSPGTGVYNEQFF	TGTGCCAGCAGCCCCGGGACAGGGGTTTACAATGAGCAGTTCTTC
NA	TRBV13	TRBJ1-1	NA	CASNSRGNTEAFF	TGTGCCAGCAACTCCCGGGGTAACACTGAAGCTTTCTTT
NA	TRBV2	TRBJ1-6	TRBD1	CASSDQGAPRSPLHF	TGTGCCAGCAGTGATCAGGGGGCGCCCCGATCACCCCTCCACTTT
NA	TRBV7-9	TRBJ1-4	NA	CASTKGEAPDEKLFF	TGTGCCAGCACTAAAGGGGAGGCCCCTGATGAAAAACTGTTTTTT
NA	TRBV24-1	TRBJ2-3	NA	CATSLSGAPDTQYF	TGTGCCACCAGTTTGTCGGGGGCCCCAGATACGCAGTATTTT
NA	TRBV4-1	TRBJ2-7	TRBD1	CASSQNPGGSYEQYF	TGCGCCAGCAGCCAAAATCCAGGGGGCTCCTACGAGCAGTACTTC
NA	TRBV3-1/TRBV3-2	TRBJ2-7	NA	CASRKSGAAAHEQYF	TGTGCCAGCAGGAAAAGCGGAGCGGCCGCCCACGAGCAGTACTTC
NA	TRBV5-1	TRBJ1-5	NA	CASSLGGVNQPQHF	TGCGCCAGCAGCTTGGGCGGAGTTAATCAGCCCCAGCATTTT
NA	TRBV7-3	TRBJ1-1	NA	CASSHRPSGMGTEAFF	TGTGCCAGCAGCCATCGGCCCTCCGGGATGGGTACTGAAGCTTTCTTT
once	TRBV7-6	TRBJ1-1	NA	CASSLGAPRGGTGTEAFF	TGTGCCAGCAGCTTAGGAGCCCCCCGGGGAGGTACTGGCACTGAAGCTTTCTTT
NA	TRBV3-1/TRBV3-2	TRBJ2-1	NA	CASSQVGGAVDEQFF	TGTGCCAGCAGCCAAGTGGGGGGGGCGGTTGATGAGCAGTTCTTC
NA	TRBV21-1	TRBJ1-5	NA	CASSKRKTDSSNQPQHF	TGTGCCAGCAGCAAAAGAAAAACGGACAGTAGCAATCAGCCCCAGCATTTT
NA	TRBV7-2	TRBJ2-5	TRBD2	CASSLALAGRETQYF	TGTGCCAGCAGCTTAGCGCTAGCGGGGCGGGAGACCCAGTACTTC
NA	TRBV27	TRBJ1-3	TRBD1	CASSLTGTGLGNTIYF	TGTGCCAGCAGCCTCACCGGGACAGGCCTTGGAAACACCATATATTTT
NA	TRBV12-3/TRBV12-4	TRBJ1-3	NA	CASSLGREYTIYF	TGTGCCAGCAGTTTGGGCAGGGAGTATACCATATATTTT
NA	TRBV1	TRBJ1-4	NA	CTSSQAKVLEGEKLFF	TGCACCAGCAGCCAAGCAAAGGTTCTAGAGGGTGAAAAACTGTTTTTT
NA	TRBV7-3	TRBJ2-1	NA	CASSPPGRNYNEQFF	TGTGCCAGCAGCCCCCCGGGACGCAATTACAATGAGCAGTTCTTC
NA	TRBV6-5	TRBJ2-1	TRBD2	CATSRGGYNEQFF	TGTGCCACCTCACGGGGGGGGTACAATGAGCAGTTCTTC
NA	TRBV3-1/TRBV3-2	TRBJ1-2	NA	CASSQTWGGYTF	TGTGCCAGCAGCCAAACTTGGGGCGGCTACACCTTC
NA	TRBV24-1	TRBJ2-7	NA	CATSDLSEQYF	TGTGCCACCAGTGATTTGTCCGAGCAGTACTTC
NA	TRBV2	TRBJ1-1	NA	CASSEVGIGGLMNTEAFF	TGTGCCAGCAGTGAAGTTGGGATCGGGGGGCTTATGAACACTGAAGCTTTCTTT
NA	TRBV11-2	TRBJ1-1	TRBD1	CASSYQGATEAFF	TGTGCCAGCAGTTATCAGGGGGCCACTGAAGCTTTCTTT
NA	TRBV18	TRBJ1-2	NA	CASSPSPGADGYTF	TGTGCCAGCTCACCGTCCCCGGGGGCCGATGGCTACACCTTC
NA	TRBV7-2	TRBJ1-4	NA	CASSRTATNEKLFF	TGTGCCAGCAGCCGGACAGCAACTAATGAAAAACTGTTTTTT
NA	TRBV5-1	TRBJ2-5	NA	CASSPPTGIQETQYF	TGCGCCAGCAGCCCCCCGACAGGAATCCAAGAGACCCAGTACTTC
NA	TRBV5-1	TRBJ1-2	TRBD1	CASSLAGQAENYGYTF	TGCGCCAGCAGCTTGGCGGGACAGGCAGAAAACTATGGCTACACCTTC
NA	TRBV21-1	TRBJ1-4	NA	CASSKVAGNNEKLFF	TGTGCCAGCAGCAAAGTCGCCGGAAATAATGAAAAACTGTTTTTT
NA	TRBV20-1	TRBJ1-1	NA	CSVPRYTEAFF	TGCAGTGTCCCCAGGTACACTGAAGCTTTCTTT
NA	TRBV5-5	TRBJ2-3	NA	CASSLAGLSTDTQYF	TGTGCCAGCAGCTTGGCCGGGTTGAGCACAGATACGCAGTATTTT
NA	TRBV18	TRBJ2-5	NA	CASSAQRGWETQYF	TGTGCCAGCTCAGCGCAAAGGGGTTGGGAGACCCAGTACTTC
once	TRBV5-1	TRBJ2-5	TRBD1	CASSLGTGGVETQYF	TGCGCCAGCAGCTTGGGGACAGGGGGCGTCGAGACCCAGTACTTC
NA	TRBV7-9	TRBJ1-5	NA	CASSLEGRSNQPQHF	TGTGCCAGCAGCTTAGAGGGACGCAGCAATCAGCCCCAGCATTTT
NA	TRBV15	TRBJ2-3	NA	CATASTDTQYF	TGTGCCACAGCTAGCACAGATACGCAGTATTTT
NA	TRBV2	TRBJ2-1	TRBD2	CASSGELAGVEQFF	TGTGCCAGCAGTGGAGAACTAGCGGGAGTTGAGCAGTTCTTC
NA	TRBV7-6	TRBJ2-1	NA	CASSLERSSSYNEQFF	TGTGCCAGCAGCTTAGAGCGTTCGAGCTCCTACAATGAGCAGTTCTTC
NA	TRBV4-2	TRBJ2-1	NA	CASTLGTGNNEQFF	TGTGCCAGCACTCTGGGAACTGGAAACAATGAGCAGTTCTTC
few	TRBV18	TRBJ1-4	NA	CASSSGRAPEKLFF	TGTGCCAGCTCAAGCGGCAGGGCCCCTGAAAAACTGTTTTTT
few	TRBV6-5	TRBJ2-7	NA	CASSLKNEQYF	TGTGCCAGCAGTCTAAAGAACGAGCAGTACTTC
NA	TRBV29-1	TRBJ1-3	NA	CSVTSGNTIYF	TGCAGCGTGACTTCTGGAAACACCATATATTTT
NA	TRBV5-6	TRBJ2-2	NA	CASSLLSSELMMGELFF	TGTGCCAGCAGCTTGTTGAGTAGCGAGTTAATGATGGGGGAGCTGTTTTTT